This T cell receptor (beta chain) was profiled in a study of blood T cell repertoires in COVID-19 (dated by TCRdb to 2020 to 2021). General notes on the study: Collaborator samples came from the United States, Italy and Spain and covered acute and convalescent phases of COVID-19. The material from the prospective study consisted of cDNA or gDNA derived from T cells, B-cell-depleted T cells, or PBMCs. Samples came from the ongoing ImmuneRACE study (first 160 participants) plus 1,254 subjects from 6 global collaborators. HLA class I and class II types, where available, came from metadata supplied by the sample provider rather than from assay-based typing. The dataset comprised deeply sampled blood TCRbeta repertoires from subjects exposed to, actively infected with, or recovered from COVID-19. The repertoires were made available in a free public database intended to serve as a resource for research on the immune response to SARS-CoV-2. Nearly every sample came with metadata listing a de-identified subject ID, COVID-19 status, age in years and sex. General findings and caveats noted by the study authors: Clinical and demographic metadata were provided uncurated, with the amount varying by source and participant.

One collaborating source in Seattle enrolled patients during active infection and followed them longitudinally through the course of disease. Each collaborating institution followed its own protocols to collect whole blood in K2EDTA tubes. Collaborator samples were shipped for TCRbeta analysis as frozen whole blood, isolated PBMCs, or DNA extracted from either sample type. TCRbeta CDR3 regions were amplified from genomic DNA using the immunoSEQ Assay, a bias-controlled multiplex PCR. The study's own analysis went as follows. The number of nucleated cells in each sample was estimated from the amplification of reference gene primers within the assay. Sequence reads were collapsed and filtered to measure the absolute abundance of every unique TCRbeta CDR3 rearrangement. For each sample, productive Simpson clonality was calculated as the square root of Simpson's diversity index across productive rearrangements. Here the immuneACCESS table is served through TCRdb, limited to in-frame sequences with V and J called. Missing clones are a known gap in these copies; in checked studies unresolved V genes cover under half, and the rest lacks a known reason. The DNA gave D and trimming, while V, J and clone size come from that table. The sample data list a few hundred thousand clones, and 85% to 90% of these were observed just once. The biggest ten clones account for about 2% of the sample.

As regards this clone: Its specific antigen is unknown. Base-call qualities are not available, and no considerably larger clone is one nucleotide away.

The clonotype comes from an older woman with COVID-19, enrolled during active disease. Material for sequencing was peripheral blood.

The base sequence is TGTGCCAGCAGCCCCCCCAGGGCAGCTGGTAGGGGGTCGACTTATGGCTACACCTTC. This gives the protein CASSPPRAAGRGSTYGYTF. The chain is assembled from TRBV3-1 (or the pseudogene TRBV3-2) and TRBJ1-2; D gene: possibly TRBD1, on 6 matching bases. The V end loses 4 bases and the J end loses 5 bases, and a stretch of 29 bases separates them. Including the terminal cysteine and phenylalanine, the CDR3 comprises 19 residues. Only the CDR3 portion is preserved as DNA: 57 bases, with reading frame beginning at the first base. For CDR1 and CDR2, the germline V gene (reference sequence) lists LGHDT and YNNKEL.